This T cell receptor beta chain stems from a study of T cell responses to AZD1222 COVID-19 vaccine. Germline CDR1 LGHNA, CDR2 YNFKEQ. The ends lost 0 bases at V and 1 base at J; junction bases unmatched: 4. The CDR3 length is 17 residues. Generated by immunoSEQ multiplex PCR, the TCRdb table keeps only in-frame clones and is missing some. The sample consists of approximately 110,000 clones, nearly 90% of them appearing once. This clone is a singleton in its sample. The genes are TRBV4-2 and TRBJ2-4; 9 bases align to TRBD2. Sequences were derived from peripheral blood, sampled 28 days after the second AZD1222 dose. The clonotype originates from an adult who received the AZD1222 COVID-19 vaccine. The chain's CDR3 is CASSQDSGRGAKNIQYF. The CDR3 nucleotides read TGTGCCAGCAGCCAAGATAGCGGGAGAGGTGCCAAAAACATTCAGTACTTC.